Only one count was recorded for the clone carrying this T cell receptor (beta chain). Generated by immunoSEQ multiplex PCR, the TCRdb table keeps only in-frame clones and is missing some. The sample yields approximately 300,000 clones, 85% to 95% seen once. The data belong to a study of blood T cell repertoires in COVID-19. Study details: T cells, B-cell-depleted T cells, or PBMCs supplied cDNA or gDNA.

V was cut by 5 bases and J by 4 bases, with 12 bases left in between. The CDR3 is 14 amino acids. The germline V gene has CDR1 ENHRY and CDR2 SYGVKD. Membership in each cohort depended on participant-reported clinical history. Each exposed participant met a COVID-19 case in the 2 weeks preceding study entry. The chain couples TRBV10-3 to TRBJ1-5, with D possibly TRBD1 on 5 matching bases. The sequenced material came from PBMCs or T cells enriched from blood (not recorded which). The clonotype originates from a woman aged 25 to 39 who had been exposed to COVID-19. The CDR3 DNA reads TGTGCCATCAGTACCGGGGGGGGAAATCAGCCCCAGCATTTT. It yields the protein CAISTGGGNQPQHF.